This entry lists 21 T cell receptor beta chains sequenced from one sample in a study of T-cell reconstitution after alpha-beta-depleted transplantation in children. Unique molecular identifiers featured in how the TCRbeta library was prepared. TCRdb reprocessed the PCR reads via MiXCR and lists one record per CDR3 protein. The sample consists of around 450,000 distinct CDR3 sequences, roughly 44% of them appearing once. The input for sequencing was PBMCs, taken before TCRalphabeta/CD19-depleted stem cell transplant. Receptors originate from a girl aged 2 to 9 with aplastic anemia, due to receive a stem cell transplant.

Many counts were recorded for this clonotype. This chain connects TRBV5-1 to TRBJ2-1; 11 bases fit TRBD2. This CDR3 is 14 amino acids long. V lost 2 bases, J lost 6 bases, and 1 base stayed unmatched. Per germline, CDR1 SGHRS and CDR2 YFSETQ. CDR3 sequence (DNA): TGCGCCAGCAGCTTTACTAGCGGGAGCAATGAGCAGTTCTTC. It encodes CASSFTSGSNEQFF.

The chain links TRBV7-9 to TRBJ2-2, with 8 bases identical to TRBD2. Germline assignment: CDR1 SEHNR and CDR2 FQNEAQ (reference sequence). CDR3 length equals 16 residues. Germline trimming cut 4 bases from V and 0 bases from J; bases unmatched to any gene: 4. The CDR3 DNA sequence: TGTGCCAGCAGCTCGCGGGGGGTCGCGAACACCGGGGAGCTGTTTTTT. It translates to CASSSRGVANTGELFF. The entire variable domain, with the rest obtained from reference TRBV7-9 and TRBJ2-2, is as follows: DTGVSQNPRHKITKRGQNVTFRCDPISEHNRLYWYRQTLGQGPEFLTYFQNEAQLEKSRLLSDRFSAERPKGSFSTLEIQRTEQGDSAMYLCASSSRGVANTGELFFGEGSRLTVL.

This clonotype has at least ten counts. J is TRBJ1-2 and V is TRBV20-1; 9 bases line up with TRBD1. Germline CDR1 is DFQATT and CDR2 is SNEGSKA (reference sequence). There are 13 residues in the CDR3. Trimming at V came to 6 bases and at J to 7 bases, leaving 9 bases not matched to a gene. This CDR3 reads CSAPWTGALGYTF. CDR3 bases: TGCAGTGCCCCCTGGACAGGGGCCCTTGGCTACACCTTC.

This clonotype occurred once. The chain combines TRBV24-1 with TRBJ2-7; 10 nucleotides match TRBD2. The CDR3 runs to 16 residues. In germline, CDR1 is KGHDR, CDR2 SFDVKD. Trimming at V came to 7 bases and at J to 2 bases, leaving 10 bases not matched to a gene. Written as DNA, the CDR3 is TGTGCCACCAGCATCCCGGGACTAGCGCACACCTACGAGCAGTACTTC. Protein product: CATSIPGLAHTYEQYF.

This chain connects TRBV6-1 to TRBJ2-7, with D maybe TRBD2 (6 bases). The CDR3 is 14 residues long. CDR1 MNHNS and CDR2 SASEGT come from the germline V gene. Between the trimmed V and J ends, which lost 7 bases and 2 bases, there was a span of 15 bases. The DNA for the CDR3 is TGTGCCAGCACCCATCGGCCTAGCGCCTACGAGCAGTACTTC. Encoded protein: CASTHRPSAYEQYF.

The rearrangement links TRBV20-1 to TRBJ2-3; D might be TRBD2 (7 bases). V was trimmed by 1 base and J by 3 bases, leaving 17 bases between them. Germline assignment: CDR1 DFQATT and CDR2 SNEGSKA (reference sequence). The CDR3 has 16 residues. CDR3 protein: CSARGGGRVVTDTQYF. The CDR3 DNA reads TGCAGTGCTAGAGGGGGGGGCAGGGTAGTGACAGATACGCAGTATTTT.

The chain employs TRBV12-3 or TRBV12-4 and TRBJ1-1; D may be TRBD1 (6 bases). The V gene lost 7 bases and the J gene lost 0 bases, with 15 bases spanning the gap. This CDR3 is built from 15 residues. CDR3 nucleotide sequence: TGTGCCAGCACCACTGAAGGGGGGATGAACACTGAAGCTTTCTTT. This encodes CASTTEGGMNTEAFF.

In nucleotides, the CDR3 is TGCAGCGTTGATAAGGTCGGGGCCCGGGAGACCCAGTACTTC. Encoded protein: CSVDKVGARETQYF. The chain couples TRBV29-1 to TRBJ2-5, with D possibly being TRBD1 or TRBD2 (5 bases each). Germline CDR1 is SQVTM and CDR2 is ANQGSEA. Deletions cut 3 bases from V and 5 bases from J, with 16 bases between. The CDR3 extends over 14 amino acids.

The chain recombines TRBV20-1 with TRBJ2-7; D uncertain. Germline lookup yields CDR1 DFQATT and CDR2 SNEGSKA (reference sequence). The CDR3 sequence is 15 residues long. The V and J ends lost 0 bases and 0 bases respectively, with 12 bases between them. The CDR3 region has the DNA TGCAGTGCTAGAGATGGAGTGCTGAGCTCCTACGAGCAGTACTTC. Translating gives CSARDGVLSSYEQYF.

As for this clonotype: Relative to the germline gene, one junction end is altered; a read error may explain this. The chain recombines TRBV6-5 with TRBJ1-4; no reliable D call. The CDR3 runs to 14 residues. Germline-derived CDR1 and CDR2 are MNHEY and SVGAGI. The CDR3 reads CASSYSGINEKLFF. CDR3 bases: TGTGCCAGCAGTTACTCGGGAATAAATGAAAAGCTGTTTTTT.

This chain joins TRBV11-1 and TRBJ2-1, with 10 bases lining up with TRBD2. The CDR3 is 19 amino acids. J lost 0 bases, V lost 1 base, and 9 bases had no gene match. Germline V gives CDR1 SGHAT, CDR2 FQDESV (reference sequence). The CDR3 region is CASSLDGLAAKSSYNEQFF. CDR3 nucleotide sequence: TGTGCCAGCAGCTTAGATGGACTAGCGGCTAAGAGCTCCTACAATGAGCAGTTCTTC.

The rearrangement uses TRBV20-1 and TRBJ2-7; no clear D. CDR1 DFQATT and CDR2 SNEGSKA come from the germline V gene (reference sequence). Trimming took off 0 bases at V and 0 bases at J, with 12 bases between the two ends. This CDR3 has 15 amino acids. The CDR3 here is CSARDSRFSSYEQYF. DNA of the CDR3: TGCAGTGCTAGAGATTCCCGCTTTAGCTCCTACGAGCAGTACTTC.

The CDR3 DNA reads TGCAGTGTCCCGACAGGGGGCGGCTACACCTTC. As protein: CSVPTGGGYTF. The chain links TRBV20-1 to TRBJ1-2; TRBD1 matches at 10 bases. The germline V gene has CDR1 DFQATT and CDR2 SNEGSKA (reference sequence). J was trimmed by 8 bases and V by 7 bases; bases with no gene match: 4. The CDR3 length is 11 residues.

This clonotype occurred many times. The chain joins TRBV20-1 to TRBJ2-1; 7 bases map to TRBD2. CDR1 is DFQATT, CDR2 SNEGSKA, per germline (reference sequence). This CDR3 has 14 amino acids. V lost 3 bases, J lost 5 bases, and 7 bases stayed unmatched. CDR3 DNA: TGCAGTGCTAGGCCCGGGACTAAAAACAATGAGCAGTTCTTC. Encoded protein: CSARPGTKNNEQFF.

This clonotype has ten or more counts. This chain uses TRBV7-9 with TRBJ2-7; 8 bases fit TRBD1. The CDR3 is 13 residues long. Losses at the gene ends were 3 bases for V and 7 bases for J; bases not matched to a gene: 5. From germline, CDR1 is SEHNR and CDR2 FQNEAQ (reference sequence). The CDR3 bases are TGTGCCAGCAGCTTGACAGGGGTGGGAGAGCAGTACTTC. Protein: CASSLTGVGEQYF.

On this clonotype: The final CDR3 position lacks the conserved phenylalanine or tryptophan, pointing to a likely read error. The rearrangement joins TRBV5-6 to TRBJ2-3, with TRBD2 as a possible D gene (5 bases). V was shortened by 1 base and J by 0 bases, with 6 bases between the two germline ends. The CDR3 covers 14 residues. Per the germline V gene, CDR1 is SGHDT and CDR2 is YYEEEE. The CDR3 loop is CASSLRTSTDTQYL. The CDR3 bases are TGTGCCAGCAGCTTGCGGACTAGCACAGATACGCAGTATCTT.

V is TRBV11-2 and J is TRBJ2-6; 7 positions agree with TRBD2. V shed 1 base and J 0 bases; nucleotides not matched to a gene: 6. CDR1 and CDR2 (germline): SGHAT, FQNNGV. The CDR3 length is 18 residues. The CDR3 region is CASSLGASGSSGANVLTF. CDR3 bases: TGTGCCAGCAGCTTAGGGGCTAGCGGTAGCTCTGGGGCCAACGTCCTGACTTTC.

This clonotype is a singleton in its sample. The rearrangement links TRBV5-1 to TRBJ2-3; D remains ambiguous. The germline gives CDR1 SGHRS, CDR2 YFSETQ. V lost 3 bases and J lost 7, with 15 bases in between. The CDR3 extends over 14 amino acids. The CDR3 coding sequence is TGCGCCAGCAGCTCGGCCCACGAGGAGTATACGCAGTATTTT. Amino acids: CASSSAHEEYTQYF. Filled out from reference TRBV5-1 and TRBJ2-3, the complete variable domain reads KAGVTQTPRYLIKTRGQQVTLSCSPISGHRSVSWYQQTPGQGLQFLFEYFSETQRNKGNFPGRFSGRQFSNSRSEMNVSTLELGDSALYLCASSSAHEEYTQYFGPGTRLTVL.

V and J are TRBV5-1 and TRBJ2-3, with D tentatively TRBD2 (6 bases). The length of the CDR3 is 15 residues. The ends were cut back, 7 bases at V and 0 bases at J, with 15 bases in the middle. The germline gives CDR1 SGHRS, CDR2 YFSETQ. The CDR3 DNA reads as TGCGCCAGCGGAGGGGCCGACGGTAGCACAGATACGCAGTATTTT. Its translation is CASGGADGSTDTQYF.

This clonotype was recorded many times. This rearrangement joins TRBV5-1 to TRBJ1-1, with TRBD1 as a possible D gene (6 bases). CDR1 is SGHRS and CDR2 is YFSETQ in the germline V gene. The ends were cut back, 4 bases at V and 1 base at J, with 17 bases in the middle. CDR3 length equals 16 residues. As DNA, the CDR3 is TGCGCCAGCAGCATAGGGACACTGGACCCGAACACTGAAGCTTTCTTT. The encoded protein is CASSIGTLDPNTEAFF.

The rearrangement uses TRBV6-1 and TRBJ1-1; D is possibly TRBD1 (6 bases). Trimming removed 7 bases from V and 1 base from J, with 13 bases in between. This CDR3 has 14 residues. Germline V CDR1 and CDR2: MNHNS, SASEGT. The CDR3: CASTTGPANTEAFF. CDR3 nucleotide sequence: TGTGCCAGCACTACAGGGCCGGCGAACACTGAAGCTTTCTTT.